This T cell receptor (beta chain) stems from a study of Ad26.COV2.S vaccination and SARS-CoV-2 variants. Whole-study context: Participant was drawn from the COV1001 Ad26.COV2.S trial arm. Intramuscular Ad26.COV2.S at 5x10^10 or 1x10^11 viral particles. Study-wide results and limits: Vaccine recipients and placebo recipients showed similar non-spike TCR breadth.

Treatment given: 19 received Ad26.COV2.S at low or high dose, single or two shots; several received placebo; per-sample allocation not given. Day 63 following the first vaccine or placebo injection was when the samples were taken. Boston hosted the donor, who was an adult aged 18-55 years. This clone was recorded only once. The antigen remains unidentified. The germline gives CDR1 GTSNPN, CDR2 SVGIG (reference sequence). The CDR3 spans 16 residues. Losses at the gene ends were 2 bases for V and 0 bases for J; bases not matched to a gene: 9. Some clones are missing from TCRdb's copy, which holds only in-frame ones; the method was immunoSEQ multiplex PCR. The sample consists of fewer than 900,000 clones, 70% to 90% of them appearing once.

V gene TRBV30 combines with J gene TRBJ2-7; 8 bases match TRBD1. The TCR originated in a person between 18 and 59 years old who received the Ad26.COV2.S COVID-19 vaccine or a placebo. Specimen: peripheral blood, collected in a trial of Ad26.COV2.S vaccine versus placebo. The CDR3 bases are TGTGCCTGGAGTCGCCTCGGGACAGGCGTCTCCTACGAGCAGTACTTC. Protein: CAWSRLGTGVSYEQYF.